This T cell receptor beta chain was recovered during a study of cytomegalovirus exposure and HLA in healthy donors. Study-wide results and caveats: Confirmation in vitro established that a few CMV-associated chains were specific for CMV antigens. Using a false discovery rate of 0.05, a later analysis showed that roughly 16,000 TCR beta sequences were associated with HLA alleles.

Participants comprised healthy donors of bone marrow. With 60 Vbeta and 13 Jbeta primers, the PCR was carried out. Repertoires were generated with immunoSEQ multiplex PCR, while TCRdb's copy carries only in-frame clones and drops some. This table has some 150,000 clones, around 80% appearing once. Germline values: CDR1 SGDLS, CDR2 YYNGEE. V gave up 4 bases and J gave up 1 base, with 12 bases separating them. The CDR3 extends over 14 amino acids. The sample holds a few counts of this clone. The antigen remains undetermined. The sequence was collected from a man aged 35 to 55 in good health and CMV-seronegative. The chain employs TRBV9 and TRBJ2-7, with TRBD1 as a possible D gene (5 bases). The sequencing input was PBMCs. In nucleotides, the CDR3 is TGTGCCAGCAGCCAAGCAGGGAAGTCCTACGAGCAGTACTTC. It yields the protein CASSQAGKSYEQYF.